A selection of T cell receptor beta chains follows, all from one sample in a study of tumor and adjacent non-tumor tissue in lung cancer. One entry per CDR3 protein results from TCRdb running MiXCR on the multiplex PCR reads. The table has more than 90,000 distinct CDR3 sequences, less than 80% seen once. The specimen was lung tumor tissue. These receptors were taken from a man in his 60s with non-small cell lung cancer. The CDR3 runs from the conserved cysteine through the conserved F or W. Fields, in order: D gene, V gene, clone size, J gene, CDR3 DNA, CDR3 protein. A D gene is named only where the DNA matches it firmly. Some rows mark clone size as missing; the rest say once, few, many or name a class of expanded clone.

d_gene: .; v_gene: TRBV7-9; abundance: many; j_gene: TRBJ1-2; CDR3nt: TGTGCCAGCAGCTTAGTCGTTCCCCCCTATGGCTACACCTTC; CDR3aa: CASSLVVPPYGYTF
d_gene: .; v_gene: TRBV11-2; abundance: .; j_gene: TRBJ2-1; CDR3nt: TGTGCCAGCAGCTCGGGGACCTCCCCAGAGCTAGAGACTCAGTTCTTC; CDR3aa: CASSSGTSPELETQFF
d_gene: .; v_gene: TRBV5-6; abundance: .; j_gene: TRBJ2-2; CDR3nt: TGTGCCAGCAACACAGGACATAACACCGGGGAGCTGTTTTTT; CDR3aa: CASNTGHNTGELFF
d_gene: TRBD1; v_gene: TRBV5-1; abundance: many; j_gene: TRBJ1-5; CDR3nt: TGCGCCAGCAGCTTGGCCGGGCAGGGGGATGAGCCCCAGCATTTT; CDR3aa: CASSLAGQGDEPQHF
d_gene: .; v_gene: TRBV4-3; abundance: .; j_gene: TRBJ2-7; CDR3nt: TGCGCCAGCAGCCAAGATCTTGTGGGAAGCTACAATGAGCAGTACTTC; CDR3aa: CASSQDLVGSYNEQYF
d_gene: TRBD2; v_gene: TRBV20-1; abundance: .; j_gene: TRBJ2-3; CDR3nt: TGCAGTGCTAGAAAGACTAGCGGGAGGAGGGATACGCAGTATTTT; CDR3aa: CSARKTSGRRDTQYF
d_gene: .; v_gene: TRBV6-5; abundance: many; j_gene: TRBJ1-2; CDR3nt: TGTGCCAGCAGTTACTCGAGAGGGTTCTATGGCTACACCTTC; CDR3aa: CASSYSRGFYGYTF
d_gene: .; v_gene: TRBV29-1; abundance: .; j_gene: TRBJ1-2; CDR3nt: TGCAGCGTTGTACAAGATTATGGCTACACCTTC; CDR3aa: CSVVQDYGYTF
d_gene: .; v_gene: TRBV6-5; abundance: .; j_gene: TRBJ1-6; CDR3nt: TGTACCAGCAGCCCCATCGGGACACTTAATTCACCCCTCCACTTT; CDR3aa: CTSSPIGTLNSPLHF
d_gene: .; v_gene: TRBV12-3/TRBV12-4; abundance: .; j_gene: TRBJ1-3; CDR3nt: TGTGCCAGCAGTTTGGCGGGGACGCCCCAAAAGAGAAGCACCATATATTTT; CDR3aa: CASSLAGTPQKRSTIYF
d_gene: .; v_gene: TRBV4-1; abundance: .; j_gene: TRBJ2-2; CDR3nt: TGCCCCAGCAGCCAAGATCTGACGGACCTGTCGGGCGGGGAGCTGTTTTTT; CDR3aa: CPSSQDLTDLSGGELFF
d_gene: TRBD1; v_gene: TRBV4-2; abundance: .; j_gene: TRBJ1-4; CDR3nt: TGTGCCAGCAGCCACGAGTTGGACAGGGGTGAAAAACTGTTTTTT; CDR3aa: CASSHELDRGEKLFF
d_gene: TRBD1; v_gene: TRBV4-1; abundance: .; j_gene: TRBJ1-4; CDR3nt: TGCGCCAGCAGTCAAGATGCCGTTGGGAAAGGGGGCCTTTCAACTAATGAAAAACTGTTTTTT; CDR3aa: CASSQDAVGKGGLSTNEKLFF
d_gene: TRBD2; v_gene: TRBV28; abundance: .; j_gene: TRBJ2-7; CDR3nt: TGTGCCAGCCACCCCAACGGGAGGGAAAGCTACGAGCAGTACTTC; CDR3aa: CASHPNGRESYEQYF
d_gene: TRBD2; v_gene: TRBV4-1; abundance: .; j_gene: TRBJ2-2; CDR3nt: TGCGCCAGCAGCCGGGAGGGAGCGGGGAACACCAGGGAGCTGTTTTTT; CDR3aa: CASSREGAGNTRELFF
d_gene: TRBD2; v_gene: TRBV29-1; abundance: medium-sized; j_gene: TRBJ2-3; CDR3nt: TGCAGCGTTGCCGGGACTAGCGGGGGTAGCACAGATACGCAGTATTTT; CDR3aa: CSVAGTSGGSTDTQYF
d_gene: TRBD1; v_gene: TRBV6-1; abundance: .; j_gene: TRBJ2-5; CDR3nt: TGTGCCAGCAGTGGGGGACAGGGAGATGAGATCCAATACTTC; CDR3aa: CASSGGQGDEIQYF
d_gene: .; v_gene: TRBV6-5; abundance: many; j_gene: TRBJ2-5; CDR3nt: TGTGCCAGCAGTTACTCGTTGGGGATGGGTGAGACCCAGTACTTC; CDR3aa: CASSYSLGMGETQYF
d_gene: .; v_gene: TRBV20-1; abundance: many; j_gene: TRBJ2-1; CDR3nt: TGCAGTGCTAGAACCGGGACCACATACAATGAGCAGTTCTTC; CDR3aa: CSARTGTTYNEQFF
d_gene: .; v_gene: TRBV24-1; abundance: few; j_gene: TRBJ2-2; CDR3nt: TGTGCCACCAGTAGCAGTTACACCGGGGAGCTGTTTTTT; CDR3aa: CATSSSYTGELFF
d_gene: .; v_gene: TRBV4-1; abundance: .; j_gene: TRBJ2-2; CDR3nt: TGCGCCGGCAGCCAAGAACCTGGCCGGGCGGCCGGGGAGCTGTTTTTT; CDR3aa: CAGSQEPGRAAGELFF
d_gene: .; v_gene: TRBV6-1; abundance: once; j_gene: TRBJ2-7; CDR3nt: TGTGCCAGCAGGGTACAGTACGAGCAATACTTC; CDR3aa: CASRVQYEQYF
d_gene: .; v_gene: TRBV4-3; abundance: once; j_gene: TRBJ1-5; CDR3nt: TGCGCCAGCAGCCAAGACAGCCTTAATCAGCCCCAGCATTTT; CDR3aa: CASSQDSLNQPQHF
d_gene: .; v_gene: TRBV6-2/TRBV6-3; abundance: .; j_gene: TRBJ2-7; CDR3nt: TGTGACAGCAGCCGGACAGCCTACGAGCAGTACTTT; CDR3aa: CDSSRTAYEQYF
d_gene: .; v_gene: TRBV6-6; abundance: .; j_gene: TRBJ2-3; CDR3nt: TGTGCCAGTAGTTACGGGGAGGACAGTTTTTACACAGAAACGCAGTATTTT; CDR3aa: CASSYGEDSFYTETQYF
d_gene: .; v_gene: TRBV28; abundance: many; j_gene: TRBJ2-1; CDR3nt: TGTGCCAGCAGACCCGGGACGGACAGCCAGCCTCACAATGAGCAGTTCTTC; CDR3aa: CASRPGTDSQPHNEQFF
d_gene: TRBD2; v_gene: TRBV30; abundance: .; j_gene: TRBJ2-3; CDR3nt: TGTGCCGTCGGGCGGGAGAGCACAGATACGCAGTACTTT; CDR3aa: CAVGRESTDTQYF